The 8 T cell receptor beta chains given below trace back to one sample, sequenced in a study of blood T cells in healthy people across ages. Through a sample-barcoded 5' primer and a J-beta primer mix, a second PCR was run for roughly 6 to 11 cycles. Via MiXCR, TCRdb re-called the 5' RACE reads, giving one row per CDR3 protein. The repertoire holds about 1.1 million distinct CDR3 sequences, with 35% to 45% as singletons. Sample: blood. These receptors were obtained from a man aged 18 to 35 in good health.

The J gene is TRBJ1-2, the V gene TRBV3-1; D might be TRBD1 (6 bases). Germline V gene lookup returns CDR1 LGHDT and CDR2 YNNKEL (reference sequence). This CDR3 comprises 19 residues. The V and J ends lost 1 base and 4 bases respectively, with 25 bases between them. The CDR3 DNA is TGTGCCAGCAGCCAAGGGATTGTCCGGACCGTGAGGGGGATCTATGGCTACACCTTC. Amino acids: CASSQGIVRTVRGIYGYTF.

Many counts were recorded for this clonotype. This chain connects TRBV20-1 to TRBJ1-2, with no clear D. CDR3 size: 12 residues. With 0 bases removed from V and 2 bases from J, the gap between germline ends came to 4 bases. The germline CDR1 and CDR2 sequences are DFQATT and SNEGSKA (reference sequence). CDR3 DNA sequence: TGCAGTGCTAGAGATGAAAACTATGGCTACACCTTC. Translated, it gives CSARDENYGYTF.

V and J are TRBV7-8 and TRBJ2-1, with a tentative D call TRBD2 (5 bases). The CDR3 has 15 residues. Germline V lookup: CDR1 SGHVS, CDR2 FQNEAQ. V shed 1 base and J shed 3 bases, with 10 bases lying between them. The CDR3 nucleotides read TGTGCCAGCAGCTTAGTAGTGGCGGGCTACAATGAGCAGTTCTTC. This codes for CASSLVVAGYNEQFF.

The chain carries TRBV27 and TRBJ2-5, with D hard to call. The DNA matches TRBJ2-1 better at its end, which makes the J call doubtful. Germline CDR1 is MNHEY and CDR2 is SMNVEV (reference sequence). The CDR3 totals 14 residues. CDR3 in amino acids: CASSLSPRFWTQFF. CDR3 nucleotides: TGTGCCAGCAGTTTATCTCCCCGTTTTTGGACCCAGTTCTTC.

This chain uses TRBV10-3 with TRBJ1-1; D unresolved. V was trimmed by 2 bases and J by 4 bases, leaving 14 bases between them. In germline, CDR1 is ENHRY, CDR2 SYGVKD. The CDR3 covers 15 residues. CDR3 sequence (DNA): TGTGCCATCAGTGAGGCCAAGAGTCTTTCCACTGAAGCTTTCTTT. This translates into CAISEAKSLSTEAFF.

The chain recombines TRBV6-5 with TRBJ2-4, with D possibly called TRBD1 or TRBD2 (5 bases each). With the DNA end fitting TRBJ2-5 better, the J assignment may be wrong. Germline CDR1 MNHEY, CDR2 SVGAGI. The CDR3 has 14 residues. The DNA of the CDR3 is TGTGCCGGCGGACCCAGAGGGGTGGAAGAGACCCAGTACTTC. This translates into CAGGPRGVEETQYF.

The chain couples TRBV5-1 to TRBJ2-5; 9 bases fit TRBD2. The ends lost 0 bases at V and 1 base at J; junction bases unmatched: 7. CDR1 and CDR2 (germline): SGHRS, YFSETQ. This CDR3 region has 17 residues. In DNA form, the CDR3 reads TGCGCCAGCAGCTTGGTTTGGGCTAGCGGGGCCCAAGAGACCCAGTACTTC. Translating gives CASSLVWASGAQETQYF. The full variable domain, its missing parts supplied by reference TRBV5-1 and TRBJ2-5, is KAGVTQTPRYLIKTRGQQVTLSCSPISGHRSVSWYQQTPGQGLQFLFEYFSETQRNKGNFPGRFSGRQFSNSRSEMNVSTLELGDSALYLCASSLVWASGAQETQYFGPGTRLLVL.

In the case of this clonotype: A much larger clone differs by one base, so this may be a read error. No conserved phenylalanine or tryptophan is present at the end of the CDR3, so a read error is the likely explanation. The chain employs TRBV12-3 or TRBV12-4 and TRBJ2-3, with D possibly being TRBD1 (6 bases). Between the trimmed V and J ends, which lost 6 bases and 1 base, there was a span of 14 bases. The length of the CDR3 is 15 residues. CDR3 in amino acids: CASRPTGYGTDTQYS. The CDR3 DNA is TGTGCCAGCAGACCTACAGGGTACGGCACAGATACGCAGTATTCT.